The 5 T cell receptor beta chains below all came from one sample that was sequenced in a study of T cells in localized non-small cell lung cancer (TCRdb year 2020). Libraries were built with the immunoSEQ multiplex PCR assay. Sourced from immuneACCESS, this table was stored by TCRdb with only in-frame sequences that have V and J called. A share of the clones is absent; for the studies checked, an unresolved V gene accounts for under half, and the remainder has no known explanation. The sample table records fewer than 95,000 clones; approximately 90% of these occur just once. Roughly 3.9% of the sample rests with the top ten. Sequences were derived from PBMCs, sampled before any cancer treatment. The receptor source for this set is a woman aged 35-75 years with stage II squamous cell lung carcinoma.

This clone was observed once. CDR3 amino acids: CASSRRGSSYEQYF. The CDR3 bases are TGTGCCAGCAGCAGGAGGGGGAGCTCCTACGAGCAGTACTTC. The chain links TRBV5-4 to TRBJ2-7, with D perhaps being TRBD1 or TRBD2 (6 bases each). The CDR3 is 14 residues long. Trimming pared 4 bases from V and 0 bases from J, leaving 11 bases between. Germline CDR1 and CDR2: SGHNT and YYREEE (reference sequence).

Here the CDR3 reads CASRTGTANTEAFF. The CDR3 DNA follows: TGTGCCAGCAGGACCGGGACCGCGAACACTGAAGCTTTCTTT. The rearrangement joins TRBV11-1 to TRBJ1-1; D may be TRBD1 (5 bases). Germline values: CDR1 SGHAT, CDR2 FQDESV (reference sequence). V was cut by 6 bases and J by 1 base, with 12 bases left in between. CDR3 length: 14 residues.

As regards this clone: Other nucleotide sequences from this sample produce the same CDR3. This CDR3 is CASSLAWGNTEAFF. DNA for the CDR3: TGTGCCAGCAGCTTAGCTTGGGGTAACACTGAAGCTTTCTTT. The chain has TRBV7-2 and TRBJ1-1; D is ambiguous. There are 14 residues in the CDR3. Germline lookup yields CDR1 SGHTA and CDR2 FQGNSA. Trimming shortened V by 0 bases and J by 2 bases, and 7 bases separated the two germline ends.

The chain combines TRBV25-1 with TRBJ1-2; unclear D gene. This CDR3 comprises 15 residues. V dropped 5 bases and J dropped 7 bases, with 20 bases sitting between them. Germline values: CDR1 MGHDK, CDR2 SYGVNS. For the CDR3, the DNA is TGTGCCAGCAGTCCCCCAAAAATGGTATCGAGTGGCTACACCTTC. It yields the protein CASSPPKMVSSGYTF.

The J gene is TRBJ1-2, the V gene TRBV27; D perhaps matches TRBD1 (5 bases). Deletions cut 2 bases from V and 4 bases from J, with 11 bases between. This CDR3 region has 14 residues. Looked up from germline, CDR1 is MNHEY and CDR2 is SMNVEV (reference sequence). The DNA for the CDR3 is TGTGCCAGCAGTTTAGGAGGGGACGGCTATGGCTACACCTTC. Translating gives CASSLGGDGYGYTF.